One and the same sample provided the 13 T cell receptor beta chains below, sequenced in a study of low-dose radiotherapy and immunotherapy resistance in tumors. Covering alpha and beta chains, TRAV- and TRBV-specific primers were used for the first-strand cDNA. TCRs were amplified for roughly 20 PCR cycles with a constant-region primer and V-primer adapter. Each CDR3 protein gets one entry after TCRdb re-called the reads with MiXCR. Of roughly 11,000 distinct CDR3 sequences in the sample, 60% to 80% were seen once. The receptor set was obtained from a human donor with advanced metastatic prostate, ovarian, gallbladder or colorectal cancer (not recorded which). This table probably holds off-target reads from a library built for another chain.

In its sample, this clonotype was seen a few times. J is TRBJ2-2 and V is TRBV7-2; D unresolved. Trimming removed 0 bases at V and 4 bases at J, with 9 bases between. CDR3 length: 15 residues. Germline loops: CDR1 SGHTA, CDR2 FQGNSA. The CDR3 sequence: CASSLARLSTGELFF. CDR3 DNA: TGTGCCAGCAGCTTAGCGCGGCTCTCCACCGGGGAGCTGTTTTTT.

This clonotype was found a few times. The CDR3 protein is CASSPTQGTQPQHF. The DNA of the CDR3 is TGTGCCAGCTCACCGACACAGGGGACTCAGCCCCAGCATTTT. The chain couples TRBV18 to TRBJ1-5; 7 bases agree with TRBD1. CDR1 is KGHSH, CDR2 LQKENI, per germline. V shed 3 bases and J 6 bases; nucleotides not matched to a gene: 5. The CDR3 spans 14 residues. Together with reference TRBV18 and TRBJ1-5, the CDR3 gives the full variable domain: NAGVMQNPRHLVRRRGQEARLRCSPMKGHSHVYWYRQLPEEGLKFMVYLQKENIIDESGMPKERFSAEFPKEGPSILRIQQVVRGDSAAYFCASSPTQGTQPQHFGDGTRLSIL.

This chain joins TRBV19 and TRBJ1-5; D is ambiguous. With 3 bases removed from V and 3 bases from J, the gap between germline ends came to 18 bases. The CDR3 consists of 17 residues. Germline V gene lookup returns CDR1 LNHDA and CDR2 SQIVND (reference sequence). For the CDR3, the DNA is TGTGCCAGTAGTATCCTTAATCCCGGGCCCAACAATCAGCCCCAGCATTTT. As protein: CASSILNPGPNNQPQHF.

The rearrangement uses TRBV9 and TRBJ1-4; D uncertain. The CDR3 is made up of 15 amino acids. V lost 0 bases and J lost 6, with 12 bases in between. Germline values: CDR1 SGDLS, CDR2 YYNGEE. The CDR3 DNA sequence: TGTGCCAGCAGCGTAGGTATCGGCTATGATGAAAAACTGTTTTTT. It codes for CASSVGIGYDEKLFF.

This clonotype was counted once. The chain combines TRBV5-1 with TRBJ2-2; 8 bases match TRBD1. J was trimmed by 7 bases and V by 4 bases; bases with no gene match: 6. The CDR3 extends over 14 amino acids. The germline CDR1 and CDR2 sequences are SGHRS and YFSETQ. This CDR3 is CASSMDRAGGELFF. CDR3 nucleotide sequence: TGCGCCAGCAGCATGGACAGGGCGGGCGGGGAGCTGTTTTTT.

This clonotype came up once. V gene TRBV5-1 combines with J gene TRBJ2-7, with 9 nucleotides matching TRBD2. V lost 5 bases, J lost 5 bases, and 8 bases stayed unmatched. The CDR3 consists of 14 residues. Germline V gene data show CDR1 as SGHRS and CDR2 as YFSETQ. CDR3: CASSSSGGINEQYF. The CDR3 DNA reads TGCGCCAGCAGTTCAAGCGGGGGGATCAACGAGCAGTACTTC.

The chain links TRBV24-1 to TRBJ2-1, with TRBD2 matching 14 bases. The CDR3 consists of 16 residues. The junction had 9 bases not matched to a gene; V was cut back by 6 bases and J by 9 bases. The germline V gene has CDR1 KGHDR and CDR2 SFDVKD. The DNA of the CDR3 is TGTGCCACCAGTTATCCAACGGGGACTAGCGGGAGTGAGCAGTTCTTC. Its translation is CATSYPTGTSGSEQFF.

This chain uses TRBV27 with TRBJ2-6, with D uncertain. CDR1 is MNHEY, CDR2 SMNVEV, per germline (reference sequence). This CDR3 has 13 residues. The V end lost 6 bases, the J end lost 0 bases, and 3 bases lay between the germline ends. As DNA, the CDR3 is TGTGCCAGCAGATACTCTGGGGCCAACGTCCTGACTTTC. It codes for CASRYSGANVLTF.

The V gene is TRBV6-2 or TRBV6-3, the J gene TRBJ2-7; perhaps D is TRBD1 or TRBD2 (5 bases each). The V and J ends lost 3 bases and 1 base respectively, with 13 bases between them. The CDR3 is made up of 15 amino acids. Germline CDR1 and CDR2: MNHEY and SVGEGT. CDR3 sequence reads: CASSYWDVFSYEQYF. The CDR3 DNA reads as TGTGCCAGCAGTTATTGGGACGTGTTTTCCTACGAGCAGTACTTC.

V gene TRBV4-3 combines with J gene TRBJ2-7; TRBD2 agrees at 10 bases. Germline V gene sequence: CDR1 LGHNA, CDR2 YSLEER. CDR3 length: 15 amino acids. The J segment lost 4 bases and the V segment lost 1 base, leaving 4 bases of the junction unmatched. CDR3: CASSQAETSGYEQYF. The CDR3 DNA is TGCGCCAGCAGCCAAGCCGAGACTAGCGGGTACGAGCAGTACTTC.

V and J are TRBV7-4 and TRBJ2-3; D perhaps matches TRBD1 (6 bases). The germline V gene has CDR1 SGHVT and CDR2 SQSDAQ. CDR3 length: 17 amino acids. V shed 6 bases and J shed 3 bases, with 22 bases lying between them. The CDR3 DNA sequence: TGTGCCAGCAGTTTATTCCTGGACAGCCTAAAGACAGATACGCAGTATTTT. Amino acid sequence: CASSLFLDSLKTDTQYF.

This clonotype was observed a few times. V is TRBV5-4 and J is TRBJ2-1; 8 nucleotides agree with TRBD2. The V gene end was trimmed by 5 bases and the J gene end by 1 base; junction bases not matched to a gene: 11. CDR1 SGHNT and CDR2 YYREEE come from the germline V gene (reference sequence). This CDR3 spans 17 amino acids. CDR3 bases: TGTGCCAGCAGACCTTGGAGGGCGGGAGGTTCCTACAATGAGCAGTTCTTC. Protein sequence: CASRPWRAGGSYNEQFF.

The chain is built from TRBV19 and TRBJ2-2; TRBD2 matches 8 bases. V lost 6 bases, J lost 3 bases, and 6 bases stayed unmatched. Germline assignment: CDR1 LNHDA and CDR2 SQIVND (reference sequence). The CDR3 consists of 15 residues. CDR3 in DNA: TGTGCCAGTAGCTCGGGGACTAGATACACCGGGGAGCTGTTTTTT. Translating it yields CASSSGTRYTGELFF.